This entry lists 21 T cell receptor beta chains sequenced from one sample in a study of T cell repertoires in cytomegalovirus infection (dated by TCRdb to between 2018 and 2020). No antigen is known for these receptors. The label giving this sample's treatment or condition can be read as: in vitro stimulation with specific CMV peptide epitopes to enrich CMV-specific T cells. The instrument given in TCRdb is Illumina HiSeq 1500. In-frame beta chains were kept once TCRdb had trimmed the public reads at Q25 with fastp and called clones with MiXCR. Here each entry gathers all rows of one CDR3 protein and keeps the most common genes and DNA. This sample is represented by about half a million distinct CDR3 sequences; more than 40% of them were singletons. 40% to 50% of the sample comes from the top ten. The specimen comprised cultured PBMCs, sampled from culture after CMV antigen stimulation. Receptors originate from a human donor in good health (CMV status not recorded). Some clones in this sample may be carry-over from other donors' samples.

This chain connects TRBV6-2 or TRBV6-3 to TRBJ1-5; weak D call: TRBD1 (6 bases). V gave up 7 bases and J gave up 7 bases, with 14 bases separating them. The germline gives CDR1 MNHEY, CDR2 SVGEGT. The CDR3 covers 13 residues. CDR3 DNA sequence: TGTGCCAGCAAGCCAGGGGCAGGGCAGCCCCAGCATTTT. This codes for CASKPGAGQPQHF.

As to this clonotype: The junction departs from germline at one end; a sequencing error may be responsible. The CDR3 here is CASTPTSRDTQYF. For the CDR3, the DNA is TGTGCCAGTACACCGACTAGCAGAGATACGCAGTATTTT. The chain has TRBV11-2 and TRBJ2-3; 7 positions agree with TRBD2. Germline CDR1 reads SGHAT; CDR2 reads FQNNGV. This CDR3 region has 13 residues.

This clonotype turned up a few times. The gene calls are TRBV19 and TRBJ2-3; 8 bases are a match to TRBD2. Germline CDR1 is LNHDA and CDR2 is SQIVND (reference sequence). J lost 4 bases, V lost 5 bases, and 11 bases had no gene match. This CDR3 region has 16 residues. The CDR3 DNA sequence: TGTGCCAGTAGTCCGTTCGGGAGGGCCTTGGCAGATACGCAGTATTTT. It translates to CASSPFGRALADTQYF.

The chain links TRBV7-6 to TRBJ2-5; TRBD2 matches 7 bases. With 7 bases clipped from V and 5 bases from J, the junction kept 13 bases outside the gene matches. The germline V gene encodes CDR1 SGHVS and CDR2 FNYEAQ. This CDR3 has 15 amino acids. The CDR3 spells CASTKAGQAPETQYF. In DNA form, the CDR3 reads TGTGCCAGCACCAAAGCGGGGCAGGCACCGGAGACCCAGTACTTC. The full variable domain, its missing parts supplied by reference TRBV7-6 and TRBJ2-5, is GAGVSQSPRYKVTKRGQDVALRCDPISGHVSLYWYRQALGQGPEFLTYFNYEAQQDKSGLPNDRFSAERPEGSISTLTIQRTEQRDSAMYRCASTKAGQAPETQYFGPGTRLLVL.

The V call is TRBV7-2, the J call TRBJ1-3, with a tentative D call TRBD1 (5 bases). Germline assignment: CDR1 SGHTA and CDR2 FQGNSA. The CDR3 consists of 15 residues. V lost 5 bases, J lost 0 bases, and 11 bases lay in between. CDR3 region: CASSLRTSSGNTIYF. The DNA of the CDR3 is TGTGCCAGCAGCCTAAGGACATCCTCTGGAAACACCATATATTTT.

This clonotype has more than one count but fewer than ten. V is TRBV7-6 and J is TRBJ2-1; 8 positions agree with TRBD2. CDR3 length: 15 amino acids. Germline CDR1 reads SGHVS; CDR2 reads FNYEAQ. With V trimmed by 2 bases and J by 9 bases, 9 bases remained unmatched. CDR3: CASSLLAGGGGEQFF. In DNA, the CDR3 is TGTGCCAGCAGCTTATTGGCGGGGGGCGGCGGTGAGCAGTTCTTC.

The chain is built from TRBV29-1 and TRBJ2-7; either TRBD1 or TRBD2 may supply D (5 bases each). This CDR3 is 14 amino acids long. Germline V lookup: CDR1 SQVTM, CDR2 ANQGSEA. V was shortened by 4 bases and J by 6 bases, with 19 bases between the two germline ends. CDR3 sequence: CSVAPGQSDPEQYF. CDR3 DNA: TGCAGCGTTGCCCCGGGGCAGAGCGATCCCGAGCAGTACTTC.

The genes are TRBV6-1 and TRBJ1-5, with 10 bases matching TRBD1. CDR1 is MNHNS, CDR2 SASEGT, per germline. CDR3 length: 14 residues. J was trimmed by 4 bases and V by 6 bases; bases with no gene match: 3. Here the CDR3 reads CASSGQGVNQPQHF. The CDR3 nucleotides read TGTGCCAGCAGCGGACAGGGGGTTAATCAGCCCCAGCATTTT.

This clonotype came up a few times. V usage is TRBV7-2 and J usage is TRBJ2-1; no clear D gene. The CDR3 runs to 13 residues. CDR1 SGHTA and CDR2 FQGNSA come from the germline V gene. V was trimmed by 0 bases and J by 6 bases, leaving 6 bases between them. The CDR3 nucleotides read TGTGCCAGCAGCTTAGCATCCGTCAATGAGCAGTTCTTC. This translates into CASSLASVNEQFF.

This clonotype was detected once. V gene TRBV12-3 or TRBV12-4 combines with J gene TRBJ2-2; D is unclear. The CDR3 runs to 14 residues. The V end lost 8 bases, the J end lost 5 bases, and 15 bases lay between the germline ends. The chain's CDR3 is CASSPGRRTGELFF. CDR3 nucleotides: TGTGCCAGCTCACCCGGAAGAAGGACCGGGGAGCTGTTTTTT.

The rearrangement uses TRBV28 and TRBJ2-1; 11 bases agree with TRBD2. Germline-derived CDR1 and CDR2 are MDHEN and SYDVKM. This CDR3 region has 15 residues. Unmatched junction bases numbered 10, after V lost 6 bases and J lost 9 bases. The CDR3: CASSPLRLAGGEQFF. The CDR3 region has the DNA TGTGCCAGCAGCCCCTTGAGGCTAGCGGGGGGTGAGCAGTTCTTC.

This clonotype turned up a few times. The genes are TRBV7-2 and TRBJ2-7; TRBD2 aligns across 9 bases. With 6 bases clipped from V and 3 bases from J, the junction kept 6 bases outside the gene matches. Germline CDR1 SGHTA, CDR2 FQGNSA. This CDR3 is 14 amino acids long. The CDR3 spells CASSSTSGDYEQYF. CDR3 nucleotides: TGTGCCAGCAGTTCGACTAGCGGAGACTACGAGCAGTACTTC.

The sample holds a few counts of this clonotype. This chain joins TRBV12-3 or TRBV12-4 and TRBJ1-6, with 8 bases that match TRBD1. V dropped 6 bases and J dropped 9; count of bases not matched to a gene: 10. There are 15 residues in the CDR3. CDR3 coding DNA: TGTGCCAGCAGCCAAACAACAGGGGGTGGTTCACCCCTCCACTTT. Translation: CASSQTTGGGSPLHF.

The table lists this clonotype with many counts. The chain links TRBV4-2 to TRBJ1-3, with unresolved D. Germline V gene data show CDR1 as LGHNA and CDR2 as YNFKEQ. V was pared by 4 bases and J by 2 bases, with 21 bases between. This CDR3 region has 18 residues. CDR3 region: CASSLRQSGGYAGNTIYF. DNA of the CDR3: TGTGCCAGCAGCCTAAGGCAGTCAGGCGGCTATGCTGGAAACACCATATATTTT.

The gene calls are TRBV2 and TRBJ2-5, with 9 nucleotides matching TRBD1. CDR1 is SNHLY, CDR2 FYNNEI, per germline. V trimming: 5 bases; J trimming: 4 bases; junction bases outside the gene matches: 8. This CDR3 is built from 15 residues. In DNA, the CDR3 is TGTGCCAGCAGTCCGACAGGGGGAAGCGGAGAGACCCAGTACTTC. Its translation is CASSPTGGSGETQYF.

The chain recombines TRBV30 with TRBJ2-2, with D perhaps matching TRBD1 (6 bases). The CDR3 is 13 residues long. Looked up from germline, CDR1 is GTSNPN and CDR2 is SVGIG (reference sequence). V lost 7 bases and J lost 5, with 14 bases in between. The DNA of the CDR3 is TGTGCCTCCCGGGCCCAGGGGACCGGGGAGCTGTTTTTT. This translates into CASRAQGTGELFF.

This sequence joins TRBV28 and TRBJ2-7; TRBD1 aligns across 9 bases. Per germline, CDR1 MDHEN and CDR2 SYDVKM. The CDR3 sequence is 17 residues long. V shed 7 bases, J shed 4 bases, and the junction held 17 bases outside the gene matches. In DNA, the CDR3 is TGTGCCAGCACCCTTGGGACAGGGAGGAGGTTGAGTTACGAGCAGTACTTC. Amino acid sequence: CASTLGTGRRLSYEQYF. Drawing the rest from reference TRBV28 and TRBJ2-7, the complete variable domain is DVKVTQSSRYLVKRTGEKVFLECVQDMDHENMFWYRQDPGLGLRLIYFSYDVKMKEKGDIPEGYSVSREKKERFSLILESASTNQTSMYLCASTLGTGRRLSYEQYFGPGTRLTVT.

This clonotype was detected a few times. V gene TRBV7-2 combines with J gene TRBJ2-2; maybe TRBD1 (5 bases). Per germline, CDR1 SGHTA and CDR2 FQGNSA. Trimming removed 5 bases at V and 3 bases at J, with 13 bases between. CDR3 length: 15 amino acids. CDR3 sequence: CASSPRAEYTGELFF. As DNA, the CDR3 is TGTGCCAGCAGCCCCAGGGCAGAGTACACCGGGGAGCTGTTTTTT.

The chain employs TRBV19 and TRBJ1-5; D remains ambiguous. Germline assignment: CDR1 LNHDA and CDR2 SQIVND (reference sequence). Trimming stripped 5 bases from V and 1 base from J, with 15 bases between. The CDR3 consists of 16 residues. CDR3 nucleotides: TGTGCCAGTAGTCCCTTGCGGGGTCAGAGCAATCAGCCCCAGCATTTT. Translated, it gives CASSPLRGQSNQPQHF. The whole variable domain, remainder taken from reference TRBV19 and TRBJ1-5, is DGGITQSPKYLFRKEGQNVTLSCEQNLNHDAMYWYRQDPGQGLRLIYYSQIVNDFQKGDIAEGYSVSREKKESFPLTVTSAQKNPTAFYLCASSPLRGQSNQPQHFGDGTRLSIL.

This chain joins TRBV7-2 and TRBJ2-1; TRBD2 is a possible D gene (5 bases). V was trimmed by 3 bases and J by 4 bases, leaving 16 bases between them. This CDR3 has 16 residues. CDR1 and CDR2 (germline): SGHTA, FQGNSA. The CDR3 DNA is TGTGCCAGCAGCTTCCCCCCGGACTCTATATACAATGAGCAGTTCTTC. Protein sequence: CASSFPPDSIYNEQFF.

J is TRBJ2-5 and V is TRBV2, with D uncertain. V lost 4 bases to trimming and J lost 5 bases, with 11 bases between them. The germline V gene has CDR1 SNHLY and CDR2 FYNNEI. CDR3 length equals 13 residues. This CDR3 reads CASSGLRLETQYF. The CDR3 DNA follows: TGTGCCAGCAGTGGGTTAAGGTTGGAGACCCAGTACTTC.